Detailed here is one T cell receptor (beta chain). Its antigen is not identified. Generated by immunoSEQ multiplex PCR, the TCRdb table keeps only in-frame clones and is missing some. Of about 27,000 clones in the sample, about nine tenths were seen once. The sample originates from a study of T cell responses to AZD1222 COVID-19 vaccine. Study-wide findings and caveats: Donor demographics were predominantly white British with a female majority; clonal diversity may be underestimated. Of the AZD1222 recipients, only six were seropositive at baseline. Spike-specific TCR breadth and depth rose after two AZD1222 doses.

This clonotype originated in an adult who received the AZD1222 COVID-19 vaccine. The source was peripheral blood, collected 28 days after the second AZD1222 dose.

In DNA form, the CDR3 reads TGCGCCAGCAGCCAGTCCCCTGGTAGAGGAGTCACAGATACGCAGTATTTT. It specifies CASSQSPGRGVTDTQYF. The V gene is TRBV4-3, the J gene TRBJ2-3; D gene uncertain. Per the germline V gene, CDR1 is LGHNA and CDR2 is YSLEER. V was clipped by 3 bases and J by 2 bases, with 18 bases between them. The CDR3 covers 17 residues.